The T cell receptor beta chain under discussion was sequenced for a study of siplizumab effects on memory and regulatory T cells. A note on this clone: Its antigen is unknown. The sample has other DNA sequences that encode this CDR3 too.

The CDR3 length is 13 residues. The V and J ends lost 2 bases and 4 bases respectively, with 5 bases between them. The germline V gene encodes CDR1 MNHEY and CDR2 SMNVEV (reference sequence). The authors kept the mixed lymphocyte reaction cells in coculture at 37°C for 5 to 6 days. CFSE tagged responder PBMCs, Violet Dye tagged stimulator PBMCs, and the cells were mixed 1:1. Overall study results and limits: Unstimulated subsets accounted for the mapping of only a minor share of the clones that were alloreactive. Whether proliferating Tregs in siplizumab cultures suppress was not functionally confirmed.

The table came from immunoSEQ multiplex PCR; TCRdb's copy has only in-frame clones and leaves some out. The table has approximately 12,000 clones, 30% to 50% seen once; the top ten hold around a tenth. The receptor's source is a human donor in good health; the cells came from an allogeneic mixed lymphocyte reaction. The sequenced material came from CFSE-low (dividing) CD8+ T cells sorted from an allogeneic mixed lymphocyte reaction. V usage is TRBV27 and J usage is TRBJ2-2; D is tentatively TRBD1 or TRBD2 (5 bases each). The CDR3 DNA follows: TGTGCCAGCAGTTTAGGGGGCACCGGGGAGCTGTTTTTT. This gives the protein CASSLGGTGELFF.